This is a list of T cell receptor beta chains from one sample in a study of cytomegalovirus exposure and HLA in healthy donors. Produced via immunoSEQ multiplex PCR; TCRdb's table is partial and in-frame only. The sample includes about 140,000 clones, around four fifths of them seen just once. The sample comprised PBMCs. These receptors originate from a male donor in good health and CMV-seronegative. Each CDR3 is given with its conserved first and last residue. D genes are given only for firm matches. Clone size appears in some rows only: once, few, many, or a class for an expanded clone.

abundance: NA; d_gene: TRBD2; j_gene: TRBJ2-3; v_gene: TRBV27; CDR3nt: TGTGCCAGCAGTAGCACGACTAGCGGGAGGGCCCTCGGCACAGATACGCAGTATTTT; CDR3aa: CASSSTTSGRALGTDTQYF
abundance: NA; d_gene: NA; j_gene: TRBJ2-2; v_gene: TRBV5-6; CDR3nt: TGTGCCAGCAGTCCCTGGCGGGAGCTGTTTTTT; CDR3aa: CASSPWRELFF
abundance: NA; d_gene: NA; j_gene: TRBJ2-6; v_gene: TRBV7-9; CDR3nt: TGTGCCAGCAGCTTAGATGCGGCAGGGGCCAACGTCCTGACTTTC; CDR3aa: CASSLDAAGANVLTF
abundance: NA; d_gene: TRBD1; j_gene: TRBJ2-5; v_gene: TRBV2; CDR3nt: TGTGCCAGCAGTGGAACAGGGGGCGTAGAGACCCAGTACTTC; CDR3aa: CASSGTGGVETQYF
abundance: once; d_gene: NA; j_gene: TRBJ2-1; v_gene: TRBV7-9; CDR3nt: TGTGCCAGCAGCTTAGCGCCCAGGGGGGACAATGAGCAGTTCTTC; CDR3aa: CASSLAPRGDNEQFF
abundance: NA; d_gene: TRBD1; j_gene: TRBJ1-6; v_gene: TRBV30; CDR3nt: TGTGCCTGGAGTGCTAGACAGGGCTTGAATTCACCCCTCCACTTT; CDR3aa: CAWSARQGLNSPLHF
abundance: NA; d_gene: TRBD1; j_gene: TRBJ2-1; v_gene: TRBV27; CDR3nt: TGTGCCACGATTGGGACAGGGGTCAATGAGCAGTTCTTC; CDR3aa: CATIGTGVNEQFF
abundance: NA; d_gene: TRBD2; j_gene: TRBJ2-7; v_gene: TRBV6-5; CDR3nt: TGTGCCAGCAGTCAGAGCGGGAGGACGCTATACGAGCAGTACTTC; CDR3aa: CASSQSGRTLYEQYF
abundance: NA; d_gene: TRBD2; j_gene: TRBJ2-3; v_gene: TRBV7-8; CDR3nt: TGTGCCAGCAGCTTATCTAGCGGGACCGCAGATACGCAGTATTTT; CDR3aa: CASSLSSGTADTQYF
abundance: NA; d_gene: NA; j_gene: TRBJ1-1; v_gene: TRBV19; CDR3nt: TGTGCCAGTACAAGGGACTCAAATGACGGGGACACTGAAGCTTTCTTT; CDR3aa: CASTRDSNDGDTEAFF
abundance: NA; d_gene: NA; j_gene: TRBJ2-1; v_gene: TRBV27; CDR3nt: TGTGCCTTCCTCCTAGACTACAATGAGCAGTTCTTC; CDR3aa: CAFLLDYNEQFF